Listed below are T cell receptor beta chains from one sample, sequenced in a study of CD8 T cells in ankylosing spondylitis. Each CDR3 protein gets one entry after TCRdb re-called the 5' RACE reads with MiXCR. The repertoire holds 390,000 or so distinct CDR3 sequences, with about a fifth as singletons. The specimen sequenced was blood, either unsorted or a sorted T cell fraction (not recorded which). Source of these receptors: a male donor with ankylosing spondylitis. Both conserved end residues are part of each CDR3. The order of the fields is clone size, J gene, CDR3 length, V gene, D gene, CDR3 protein, CDR3 DNA. D genes are given only for firm matches. Where a row states a size, it is once, few, many or the class of an expanded clone; other rows omit it.

. | TRBJ1-6 | 14 | TRBV12-3/TRBV12-4 | . | CASSLQGVNSPLHF | TGTGCCAGCAGTTTACAGGGAGTAAATTCACCCCTCCACTTT
. | TRBJ2-7 | 13 | TRBV28 | . | CASTGTPSYEQYF | TGTGCCAGCACCGGGACACCCTCCTACGAGCAGTACTTC
. | TRBJ1-5 | 13 | TRBV20-1 | TRBD1 | CSARRDRNQPQHF | TGCAGTGCTAGAAGGGACAGGAATCAGCCCCAGCATTTT
few | TRBJ2-7 | 16 | TRBV5-1 | . | CASSQASSYSFYEQYF | TGCGCCAGCAGCCAAGCTTCTAGCTATTCTTTCTACGAGCAGTACTTC
. | TRBJ2-6 | 9 | TRBV2 | . | CASSPILTF | TGTGCCAGCAGTCCTATCCTGACTTTC
. | TRBJ2-1 | 13 | TRBV19 | . | CASSIAEYNEQFF | TGTGCCAGTAGTATAGCTGAGTACAATGAGCAGTTCTTC
few | TRBJ1-2 | 11 | TRBV5-6 | . | CASSFSHGYTF | TGTGCCAGCAGCTTCTCCCATGGCTACACCTTC
few | TRBJ2-3 | 17 | TRBV6-1 | TRBD2 | CASSWEREGRWTDTQYF | TGTGCCAGCAGCTGGGAGCGGGAGGGCCGGTGGACAGATACGCAGTATTTT
few | TRBJ2-1 | 15 | TRBV7-2 | . | CASSLWRSSYNEQFF | TGTGCCAGCAGCTTATGGCGGAGCTCCTACAATGAGCAGTTCTTC
few | TRBJ2-4 | 17 | TRBV18 | . | CASSPSRRWGSKNIQYF | TGTGCCAGCTCACCCTCCCGGAGGTGGGGCAGCAAAAACATTCAGTACTTC
. | TRBJ2-1 | 16 | TRBV20-1 | . | CSAFVGGASSYNEQFF | TGCAGTGCCTTCGTTGGCGGAGCAAGCTCCTACAATGAGCAGTTCTTC
. | TRBJ1-3 | 15 | TRBV6-1 | . | CASSRPTGSGNTIYF | TGTGCCAGCAGCCGCCCCACAGGGAGTGGAAACACCATATATTTT
. | TRBJ2-1 | 11 | TRBV20-1 | . | CSAEFRYEQFF | TGCAGTGCGGAGTTTCGGTATGAGCAGTTCTTC
. | TRBJ2-1 | 14 | TRBV29-1 | TRBD2 | CSVGLAGGPGEQFF | TGCAGCGTTGGACTAGCGGGAGGGCCGGGCGAGCAGTTCTTC
. | TRBJ2-6 | 15 | TRBV29-1 | . | CSVGKGDSGANVLTF | TGCAGCGTCGGAAAAGGGGACTCTGGGGCCAACGTCCTGACTTTC
. | TRBJ2-1 | 15 | TRBV18 | TRBD1 | CASSPSGQAYNEQFF | TGTGCCAGCTCACCATCGGGACAGGCCTACAATGAGCAGTTCTTC
. | TRBJ2-2 | 16 | TRBV12-3/TRBV12-4 | TRBD1 | CASRGWTGGRRGQLFF | TGTGCCAGCAGAGGGTGGACAGGGGGAAGAAGAGGACAGCTGTTTTTT
. | TRBJ1-5 | 15 | TRBV20-1 | TRBD1 | CSAQTGLIGNQPQHF | TGCAGTGCGCAGACAGGGCTTATAGGCAATCAGCCCCAGCATTTT
. | TRBJ2-3 | 15 | TRBV6-2/TRBV6-3 | TRBD2 | CASRKVGRADDTQYF | TGTGCCAGCAGGAAGGTCGGGAGGGCCGATGATACGCAGTATTTT
few | TRBJ2-1 | 19 | TRBV5-1 | . | CASSQAGATAFNSYNEQFF | TGCGCCAGCAGTCAAGCCGGGGCCACCGCCTTCAACTCCTACAATGAGCAGTTCTTC